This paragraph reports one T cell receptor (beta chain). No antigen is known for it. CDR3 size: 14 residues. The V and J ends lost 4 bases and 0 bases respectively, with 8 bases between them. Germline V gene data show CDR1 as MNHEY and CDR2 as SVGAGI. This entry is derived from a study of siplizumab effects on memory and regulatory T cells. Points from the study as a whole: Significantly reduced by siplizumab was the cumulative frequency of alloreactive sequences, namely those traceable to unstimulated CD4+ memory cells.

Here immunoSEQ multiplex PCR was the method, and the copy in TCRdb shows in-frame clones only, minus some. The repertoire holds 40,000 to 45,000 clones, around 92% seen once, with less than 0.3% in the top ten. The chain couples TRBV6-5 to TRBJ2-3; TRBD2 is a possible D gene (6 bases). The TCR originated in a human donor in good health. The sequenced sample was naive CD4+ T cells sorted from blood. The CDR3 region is CASSLAVSTDTQYF. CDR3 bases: TGTGCCAGCAGTTTAGCGGTTAGCACAGATACGCAGTATTTT.